This passage covers 15 T cell receptor beta chains from one sample sequenced in a study of vaccination and CD4 T cells after COVID-19. Treatment reported: 10-day PBMC culture with coronavirus spike peptide pools or control peptides (ViraFEST assay). Cultured CD4+ T cell DNA underwent sequencing with the Oncomine TCR Beta short-read assay. From the PCR reads, TCRdb called clonotypes with MiXCR, one entry per CDR3 protein. There are fewer than 5,000 distinct CDR3 sequences in the sample; about 38% occur only once, and roughly 25% lies in the top ten. What these receptors recognize is not known. Sequenced sample: CD4+ T cells from blood, cultured in vitro. Receptors were obtained from a human donor who had recovered from COVID-19.

V gene TRBV4-2 combines with J gene TRBJ2-3, with 10 bases lining up with TRBD2. J gave up 6 bases and V 0 bases, and 6 bases lay outside the gene matches. CDR1 is LGHNA, CDR2 YNFKEQ, per germline. CDR3 length: 16 amino acids. CDR3 in amino acids: CASSQEPGLASDTQYF. The CDR3 nucleotides are TGTGCCAGCAGCCAAGAACCGGGACTAGCGAGTGATACGCAGTATTTT.

In this sample, this clonotype turned up a few times. This chain connects TRBV27 to TRBJ1-1; unclear D gene. V lost 2 bases and J lost 0, with 7 bases in between. Per the germline V gene, CDR1 is MNHEY and CDR2 is SMNVEV (reference sequence). The CDR3 totals 14 residues. The CDR3: CASSLEGMNTEAFF. CDR3 DNA sequence: TGTGCCAGCAGTTTAGAAGGGATGAACACTGAAGCTTTCTTT.

CDR3 in amino acids: CASSYKITAGDTEAFF. CDR3 sequence (DNA): TGTGCCAGCAGCTACAAAATTACAGCAGGGGACACTGAAGCTTTCTTT. The chain employs TRBV7-2 and TRBJ1-1; tentatively, D is TRBD1 (6 bases). This CDR3 is built from 16 residues. From germline, CDR1 is SGHTA and CDR2 FQGNSA. V lost 4 bases, J lost 3 bases, and 18 bases lay in between.

This clonotype was seen a few times. One junction end disagrees with the germline gene, perhaps due to a read error. The CDR3 DNA follows: TGTGCCAGCAGTTACGCTCCCCCCCAAAAGACCCAGTACTTC. Translated: CASSYAPPQKTQYF. V is TRBV6-2 or TRBV6-3 and J is TRBJ2-5; unclear D gene. The CDR3 has 14 amino acids. CDR1 and CDR2 (germline): MNHEY, SVGEGT.

This clonotype was seen a few times. The chain couples TRBV6-1 to TRBJ1-6; D is unresolved. The CDR3 is 13 amino acids. Germline CDR1 MNHNS, CDR2 SASEGT. Deletions cut 6 bases from V and 7 bases from J, with 10 bases between. CDR3 sequence: CASRRHNNSPLHF. DNA of the CDR3: TGTGCCAGCAGACGGCATAACAATTCACCCCTCCACTTT.

The chain uses TRBV6-5 and TRBJ2-6; D is possibly TRBD1 or TRBD2 (5 bases each). Per germline, CDR1 MNHEY and CDR2 SVGAGI. This CDR3 contains 17 residues. Trimming removed 4 bases at V and 0 bases at J, with 13 bases between. The CDR3 coding sequence is TGTGCCAGCAGTTGGGACGGATTAACCTCTGGGGCCAACGTCCTGACTTTC. This sequence encodes CASSWDGLTSGANVLTF.

This clonotype was seen a handful of times. This sequence joins TRBV7-3 and TRBJ2-1; 7 nucleotides align to TRBD2. CDR1 and CDR2 from the germline V gene are SGHTA and FQGTGA. The trim removed 4 bases at V and 3 bases at J, leaving 3 bases unmatched. The CDR3 extends over 14 amino acids. In DNA, the CDR3 is TGTGCCAGCAGCTCTAGCGGAAACTACAATGAGCAGTTCTTC. It encodes CASSSSGNYNEQFF.

This chain uses TRBV15 with TRBJ1-4; D gene uncertain. The V and J ends lost 0 bases and 6 bases respectively, with 11 bases between them. The CDR3 extends over 15 amino acids. Germline-derived CDR1 and CDR2 are LNHNV and YYDKDF (reference sequence). The CDR3 nucleotides read TGTGCCACCAGCAGAGATAAAGGATGGGATGAAAAACTGTTTTTT. It translates to CATSRDKGWDEKLFF.

As to this clonotype: Since the CDR3 does not end with the conserved phenylalanine or tryptophan, this likely comes from a read error. The CDR3 loop is CASSPSGSVKETQYY. DNA for the CDR3: TGTGCCAGCAGCCCTAGCGGGAGTGTTAAAGAGACCCAGTACTAC. V usage is TRBV5-4 and J usage is TRBJ2-5; 10 bases line up with TRBD2. J gave up 3 bases and V 4 bases, and 6 bases lay outside the gene matches. The CDR3 runs to 15 residues. Germline-derived CDR1 and CDR2 are SGHNT and YYREEE (reference sequence).

The rearrangement links TRBV2 to TRBJ2-3, with 9 nucleotides matching TRBD2. The V and J ends lost 0 bases and 4 bases, in that order; junction bases with no gene match: 17. CDR3 length: 20 residues. Per germline, CDR1 SNHLY and CDR2 FYNNEI. CDR3 amino acids: CASSEAARGRGRDMADTQYF. CDR3 sequence (DNA): TGTGCCAGCAGTGAAGCGGCCCGCGGGCGCGGGAGGGATATGGCAGATACGCAGTATTTT.

The sample holds a few counts of this clonotype. V is TRBV18 and J is TRBJ1-2; 7 nucleotides match TRBD1. Germline CDR1 KGHSH, CDR2 LQKENI. V lost 4 bases to trimming and J lost 2 bases; unmatched junction nucleotides: 7. This CDR3 contains 15 residues. CDR3 sequence: CASSQRTGPNYGYTF. The CDR3 DNA is TGTGCCAGCTCACAGAGGACAGGACCGAACTATGGCTACACCTTC.

V and J are TRBV19 and TRBJ1-1; TRBD1 matches at 7 bases. CDR3 length: 15 amino acids. Germline-derived CDR1 and CDR2 are LNHDA and SQIVND (reference sequence). V was clipped by 3 bases and J by 0 bases; unmatched bases: 4. CDR3 loop: CASSMTGQMNTEAFF. As DNA, the CDR3 is TGTGCCAGTAGTATGACGGGACAGATGAACACTGAAGCTTTCTTT.

J is TRBJ1-2 and V is TRBV5-1; 10 bases fit TRBD1. Unmatched junction bases numbered 13, after V lost 3 bases and J lost 8 bases. CDR1 and CDR2 from the germline V gene are SGHRS and YFSETQ. The CDR3 has 16 residues. The CDR3 DNA follows: TGCGCCAGCAGCTGGGGGCCGGGACAGGGGATGGAAGGCTACACCTTC. Its translation is CASSWGPGQGMEGYTF.

The rearrangement joins TRBV7-2 to TRBJ2-5; D gene unclear. The CDR3 has 13 amino acids. Trimming took off 8 bases at V and 1 base at J, with 11 bases between the two ends. CDR1 is SGHTA and CDR2 is FQGNSA in the germline V gene. The CDR3 is CASSVGIQETQYF. CDR3 coding DNA: TGTGCCAGCTCCGTGGGTATCCAAGAGACCCAGTACTTC.

This clonotype was seen only a few times. The gene calls are TRBV27 and TRBJ1-6; D remains ambiguous. Germline V gene lookup returns CDR1 MNHEY and CDR2 SMNVEV (reference sequence). Trimming took off 3 bases at V and 7 bases at J, with 7 bases between the two ends. The CDR3 sequence is 13 residues long. In DNA, the CDR3 is TGTGCCAGCAGTTTTTACGTGAATTCACCCCTCCACTTT. It codes for CASSFYVNSPLHF.